The entry below gives a single T cell receptor beta chain sequence along with its context. This sample stems from a study of T cell changes during pregnancy in multiple sclerosis. V dropped 2 bases and J dropped 4 bases, with 11 bases sitting between them. This CDR3 has 14 residues. Germline V gives CDR1 MNHNS, CDR2 SASEGT. Sequenced by immunoSEQ multiplex PCR; TCRdb stores in-frame clones only, minus some. The sample records approximately 92,000 clones, more than 85% being singletons. The source is a female donor with multiple sclerosis, enrolled in a pregnancy study. The chain employs TRBV6-1 and TRBJ1-2; D gene uncertain. The input for sequencing was peripheral blood, taken in the first trimester of pregnancy. The CDR3 DNA reads as TGTGCCAGCAGTGAATCCGGGAGATCCTATGGCTACACCTTC. It yields the protein CASSESGRSYGYTF.